This T cell receptor beta chain was sequenced for a study of T cells in narcolepsy. Notes on the study in general: Blood of same and different patients, but not healthy controls, reportedly held recurring autoreactive clonotypes. Comparing one patient's CSF and blood CD4+ clonotypes highlighted HCRT- and TRIB2-specific autoreactive clonotypes.

This clone was seen just once. Its specificity is not known. Sequenced by immunoSEQ multiplex PCR; TCRdb stores in-frame clones only, minus some. The table records around 25,000 clones, about 89% of them present only once. The CDR3 runs to 15 residues. CDR1 and CDR2 from the germline V gene are SGHTA and FQGNSA. Trimming stripped 7 bases from V and 2 bases from J, with 18 bases between. Sequencing was carried out using CD45RA- memory CD4+ T cells from PBMCs. This sequence was found in a human donor with narcolepsy. The chain couples TRBV7-2 to TRBJ2-7; D is uncertain. DNA for the CDR3: TGTGCCAGCAAGATTGGTCCGGGCGCCACCTACGAGCAGTACTTC. This translates into CASKIGPGATYEQYF.